The rows below give T cell receptor beta chains drawn from one sample of a study of blood T cell repertoires in COVID-19. The protocol was immunoSEQ multiplex PCR, while the TCRdb copy is restricted to in-frame clones and leaves out a portion. The sample has 40,000 to 45,000 clones, around nine tenths seen once. Material: peripheral blood. These receptors all stem from a man aged 45-60 years with active COVID-19. The CDR3 runs from the conserved cysteine through the conserved F or W. The order of the fields is V gene, J gene, clone size, CDR3 protein. Size is stated for part of the rows, as once, few or many counts, or as a class when the clone is expanded.

TRBV9,TRBJ2-1,once,CASSQRTSGHANEQFF
TRBV7-3,TRBJ2-1,-,CASSFLPLTSGRQGSYNEQFF
TRBV29-1,TRBJ2-1,-,CSVYGGSYEQFF
TRBV28,TRBJ1-2,-,CASSLLGTGNYGYTF
TRBV9,TRBJ1-6,-,CASSLNPGQGSSPLHF
TRBV21-1,TRBJ2-1,-,CASSTGTAWGEQFF
TRBV29-1,TRBJ1-2,once,CSVDGVGDYGYTF
TRBV5-8,TRBJ2-4,-,CASSLDRGFITKNIQYF
TRBV5-1,TRBJ2-3,-,CASRETGTDTQYF
TRBV28,TRBJ2-7,-,CASSVRTGASYEQYF
TRBV6-5,TRBJ1-1,-,CASSPRGWTEAFF
TRBV20-1,TRBJ2-1,few,CSASPYGAGADDEQFF
TRBV3-1/TRBV3-2,TRBJ2-5,-,CASSQPAGGMETQYF
TRBV4-2,TRBJ1-1,-,CASSQEEAPITEAFF
TRBV7-9,TRBJ2-7,-,CASSRDALAVQYF
TRBV6-4,TRBJ1-2,once,CASSASWGQGVGGYTF
TRBV6-1,TRBJ2-4,-,CASSERGTSGTNIQYF
TRBV2,TRBJ1-4,-,CASSESRNEKLFF
TRBV5-1,TRBJ2-1,-,CASSPGTSGFYNEQFF
TRBV29-1,TRBJ1-1,-,CSVPGQGARPTEAFF
TRBV7-2,TRBJ2-7,-,CASSGTKLAYEQYF
TRBV7-9,TRBJ1-2,-,CASSLTSGGYHGYTF
TRBV11-2,TRBJ1-5,once,CASSLPPGHHF
TRBV11-3,TRBJ1-2,-,CASSLDPPDSYTRYTF
TRBV11-3,TRBJ2-7,-,CASSTQDSQTYEQYF
TRBV7-9,TRBJ2-5,-,CASSLVLAEQETQYF
TRBV2,TRBJ2-2,once,CASSLLNTGELFF
TRBV5-6,TRBJ2-7,-,CASSLGPAGTYEQYF
TRBV7-2,TRBJ2-6,-,CASSSQGFSGANVLTF
TRBV9,TRBJ1-2,-,CASSGEYYGYTF
TRBV27,TRBJ1-6,-,CASNNSSYNSPLHF
TRBV5-1,TRBJ2-5,-,CASSVSGSGETQYF
TRBV5-4,TRBJ1-4,-,CASSLGGREKLFF
TRBV27,TRBJ2-1,-,CASSLDGRANEQFF
TRBV5-1,TRBJ1-6,-,CASSLPSSYNSPLHF
TRBV5-1,TRBJ2-1,-,CASSLEAGAGNEQFF
TRBV18,TRBJ2-7,-,CASSLGQGEEQYF
TRBV6-5,TRBJ1-1,-,CASSYRTGGTEAFF
TRBV4-1,TRBJ1-2,-,CASSQDGTGPLGYTF
TRBV30,TRBJ1-3,-,CAWRTGKFVVGNTIYF